This T cell receptor beta chain was sequenced for a study of T cells in Graves' hyperthyroidism and ophthalmopathy. Amplification of TCR beta CDR3 regions used RNA as the template. A set of HTBI primers served as the primers for a first-round RT-PCR of the TCR CDR3. MiXCR, applied by TCRdb to the multiplex PCR reads, yields one record per CDR3 protein. Seen here are some 490,000 distinct CDR3 sequences, around 16% observed once, and the top ten hold about 29%. This clonotype was counted only a few times. This CDR3 has 12 residues. J gave up 7 bases and V 6 bases, and 3 bases lay outside the gene matches. Germline V CDR1 and CDR2: SQVTM, ANQGSEA. Uncontrolled infections, other autoimmune diseases, pregnancy or lactation led to exclusion of patients.

The clonotype was recovered from a woman aged 25 to 39 with Graves' ophthalmopathy. Material: blood. The rearrangement uses TRBV29-1 and TRBJ2-1, with TRBD2 identical over 10 bases. CDR3 coding DNA: TGCAGCGTGGCGGGACTAGCGAATGAGCAGTTCTTC. Protein sequence: CSVAGLANEQFF.